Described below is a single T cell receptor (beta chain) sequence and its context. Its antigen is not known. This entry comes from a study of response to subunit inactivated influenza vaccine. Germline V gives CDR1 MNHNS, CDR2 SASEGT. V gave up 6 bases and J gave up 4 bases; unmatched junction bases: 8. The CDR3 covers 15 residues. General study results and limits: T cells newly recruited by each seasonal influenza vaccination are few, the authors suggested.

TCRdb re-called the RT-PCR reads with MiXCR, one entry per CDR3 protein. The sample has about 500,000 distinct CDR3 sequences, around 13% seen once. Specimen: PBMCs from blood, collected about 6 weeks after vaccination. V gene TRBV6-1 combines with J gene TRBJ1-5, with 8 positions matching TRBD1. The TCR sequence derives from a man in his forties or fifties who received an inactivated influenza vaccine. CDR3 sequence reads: CASRADRAVNQPQHF. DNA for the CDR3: TGTGCCAGCAGAGCGGACAGGGCGGTGAATCAGCCCCAGCATTTT.